Presented here are 3 T cell receptor beta chains from one specimen sequenced in a study of T cell repertoires in cytomegalovirus infection. MiXCR was run by TCRdb on the reads, yielding one entry per CDR3 protein. The sample carries just over 450,000 distinct CDR3 sequences, under 55% recorded once. For these TCRs, the target antigens are not known. The sequencing used cultured PBMCs, collected from culture after CMV antigen stimulation. The source of these receptors is a human donor in good health (CMV status not recorded). Some clones in this sample may be carry-over from other donors' samples.

J is TRBJ1-2 and V is TRBV7-2, with a possible D match to TRBD1 (5 bases). CDR3 length equals 14 residues. V lost 1 base, J lost 6 bases, and 12 bases lay in between. CDR1 is SGHTA and CDR2 is FQGNSA in the germline V gene. The chain's CDR3 is CASSLVGGGDGYTF. The CDR3 region has the DNA TGTGCCAGCAGCTTAGTTGGGGGGGGAGATGGCTACACCTTC.

The genes are TRBV28 and TRBJ1-1; 9 bases are a match to TRBD1. The CDR3 contains 16 residues. The V gene end was trimmed by 2 bases and the J gene end by 2 bases; junction bases not matched to a gene: 6. Germline-derived CDR1 and CDR2 are MDHEN and SYDVKM. CDR3 sequence reads: CASSLLPGQGNTEAFF. The CDR3 coding sequence is TGTGCCAGCAGTTTACTCCCGGGACAGGGTAACACTGAAGCTTTCTTT.

This clonotype appeared a few times. The rearrangement links TRBV27 to TRBJ2-5; no clear D. The germline V gene encodes CDR1 MNHEY and CDR2 SMNVEV (reference sequence). V lost 0 bases and J 7 bases, leaving 12 bases between the germline ends. This CDR3 region has 14 residues. CDR3 loop: CASSLSTLSGTQYF. The DNA of the CDR3 is TGTGCCAGCAGTTTATCGACTCTATCGGGGACCCAGTACTTC.